This T cell receptor beta chain came from a study of OX40 agonist ivuxolimab in advanced cancers. Whole-study context: The diagnoses of dose-escalation patients were hepatocellular carcinoma, melanoma, renal cell or head and neck cancer.

The protocol was immunoSEQ multiplex PCR, while the TCRdb copy is restricted to in-frame clones and leaves out a portion. Of some 70,000 clones listed, around 80% are singletons. No patient had autoimmune disease or received systemic immunosuppression. This sequence originates from an adult with an advanced solid tumor such as melanoma, head and neck, liver or kidney cancer. Source: CD4+ or CD8+ T cells sorted from blood, taken in a trial of the OX40 agonist ivuxolimab.

CDR3 residues: CASSRTGMSNQPQHF. In DNA form, the CDR3 reads TGTGCCAGCAGCCGGACAGGGATGAGCAATCAGCCCCAGCATTTT. The chain is built from TRBV2 and TRBJ1-5; 8 positions agree with TRBD1. With 6 bases clipped from V and 1 base from J, the junction kept 5 bases outside the gene matches. Germline V gene data show CDR1 as SNHLY and CDR2 as FYNNEI. The CDR3 consists of 15 residues.